The present TCR beta chain was sequenced within a study of cytomegalovirus exposure and HLA in healthy donors (dated by TCRdb to 2016 to 2017). Study-level background: According to a later analysis, one platform produced both the approximately 110 validation repertoires and the 700 or so repertoires of the first cohort. The aim of the study was to test whether cataloging public T cell receptors could identify signatures of past pathogen exposure. Besides the first cohort of hundreds of subjects, a separate validation cohort made up of over a hundred different subjects was used. To predict cytomegalovirus infection status, the study brought together high-throughput TCR immunosequencing, statistical association of individual TCRs with disease status, and machine learning. Overall study results and their limits: A few of the identified cytomegalovirus-associated TCR beta chains were confirmed in vitro to be specific for cytomegalovirus antigens. Subsequent analysis determined that TCRs grouped into clusters in the first cohort also showed a tendency toward co-occurrence across the 120 or so validation repertoires, and roughly 95% of cluster scores exceeded 0. Most TCR sequences were observed very rarely across donors, whereas some public TCRs were present in many individuals. The authors suggested that the approach could potentially be extended to other disease states and immunological phenotypes. In the study, 150 to 200 TCR beta chains were listed as associated with cytomegalovirus. Cytomegalovirus status was reported to be diagnosed by the classifier with high specificity and sensitivity in both the original and validation cohorts. The validation cohort had no HLA typing available for a later analysis, so co-occurrence within that cohort was assessed over all 130 or so repertoires.

Germline trimming amounts to 4 bases on V and 3 bases on J, with 10 as the count of junction bases outside the gene matches. The CDR3 covers 16 residues, taking in both the cysteine and the phenylalanine. The CDR3 DNA has 48 bases and is translated from base 1. CDR1 and CDR2 are read off the germline V gene as MNHNS and SASEGT. Libraries were constructed by the immunoSEQ multiplex PCR assay. On the study's bioinformatics: A statistical classification framework was developed to diagnose cytomegalovirus status using the catalog of TCR beta chain sequences. The immuneACCESS repertoire file appears here via TCRdb, limited to in-frame rearrangements. These files lack a portion of the clones; in checked studies, under half of the deficit traces to unresolved V genes, and the cause of the others is not known. V and J calls and clone size follow that table, whereas D and trimming were derived from the DNA. The sample contains about 98,000 clones, 87% of them found a single time. Of the sample, roughly 3.7% is held by the ten largest clones.

The donors belonged to the validation cohort of approximately 130 subjects, which was separate from the roughly 700-subject first cohort. For this clone: It has no known antigen specificity. No clone much larger than this one lies a single base away; base qualities are absent.

Source material: PBMCs. The sequence joins TRBV6-1 to TRBJ2-7; 9 nucleotides in the junction match TRBD2. The sequence was obtained from a woman aged 25 to 39 in good health and CMV-seronegative. In nucleotide form, the sequence is TGTGCCAGCAGTGCCTACTACTTAGCGGGAGACTACGAGCAGTACTTC. Its protein is CASSAYYLAGDYEQYF.